The source of this T cell receptor (beta chain) is a study of blood T cell repertoires in COVID-19. At the level of the study: Researchers got acute and convalescent COVID-19 samples from the United States, Italy and Spain. Sources were T cells, B-cell-depleted T cells, or PBMCs; the material itself was cDNA or gDNA.

Methods used by the authors: Amplification from reference gene primers served as the basis for estimated nucleated cell counts. Method: immunoSEQ multiplex PCR; TCRdb's copy keeps in-frame clones and lacks some. V and J calls plus clone size are reproduced from that table; the DNA served to infer D and trimming. Of approximately 130,000 clones in the sample, about nine tenths were seen once. The CDR3 is 13 amino acids. Germline CDR1 is LNHDA and CDR2 is SQIVND (reference sequence). Source material: peripheral blood. This sequence joins TRBV19 and TRBJ1-1; D is unresolved. This TCR derives from a man aged 45-65 years with active COVID-19. CDR3 protein: CATREVPSTEAFF. CDR3 nucleotide sequence: TGTGCTACCCGTGAGGTCCCTTCCACTGAAGCTTTCTTT.